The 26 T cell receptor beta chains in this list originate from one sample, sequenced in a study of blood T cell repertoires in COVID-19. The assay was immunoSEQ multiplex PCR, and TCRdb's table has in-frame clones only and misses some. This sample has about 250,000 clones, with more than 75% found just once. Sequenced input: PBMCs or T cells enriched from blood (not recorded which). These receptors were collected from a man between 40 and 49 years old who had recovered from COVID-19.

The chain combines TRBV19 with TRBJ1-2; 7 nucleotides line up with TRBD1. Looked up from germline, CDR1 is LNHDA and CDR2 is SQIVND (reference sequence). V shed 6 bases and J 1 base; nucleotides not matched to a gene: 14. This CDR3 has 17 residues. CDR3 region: CASRNIRGTEFNYGYTF. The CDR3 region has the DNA TGTGCCAGTAGGAACATTAGGGGGACAGAATTTAACTATGGCTACACCTTC. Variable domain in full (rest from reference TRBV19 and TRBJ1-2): DGGITQSPKYLFRKEGQNVTLSCEQNLNHDAMYWYRQDPGQGLRLIYYSQIVNDFQKGDIAEGYSVSREKKESFPLTVTSAQKNPTAFYLCASRNIRGTEFNYGYTFGSGTRLTVV.

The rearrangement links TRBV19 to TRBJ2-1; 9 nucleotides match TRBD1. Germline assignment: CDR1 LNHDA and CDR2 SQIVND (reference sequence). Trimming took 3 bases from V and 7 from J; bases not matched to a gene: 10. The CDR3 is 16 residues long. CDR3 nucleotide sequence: TGTGCCAGTAGTATGTACGGGACAGGGATTTTAAATGAGCAGTTCTTC. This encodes CASSMYGTGILNEQFF.

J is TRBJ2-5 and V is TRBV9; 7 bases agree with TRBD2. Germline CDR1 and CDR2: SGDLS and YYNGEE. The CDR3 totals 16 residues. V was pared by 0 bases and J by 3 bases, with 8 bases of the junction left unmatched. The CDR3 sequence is CASSVGGASGKETQYF. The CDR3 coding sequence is TGTGCCAGCAGCGTAGGTGGGGCTAGCGGAAAAGAGACCCAGTACTTC.

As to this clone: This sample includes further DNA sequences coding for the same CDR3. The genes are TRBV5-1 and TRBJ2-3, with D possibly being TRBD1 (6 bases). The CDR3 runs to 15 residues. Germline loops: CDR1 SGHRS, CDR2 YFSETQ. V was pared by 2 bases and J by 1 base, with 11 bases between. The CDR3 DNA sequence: TGCGCCAGCAGCTTAGAGACAGGAGGCACAGATACGCAGTATTTT. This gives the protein CASSLETGGTDTQYF.

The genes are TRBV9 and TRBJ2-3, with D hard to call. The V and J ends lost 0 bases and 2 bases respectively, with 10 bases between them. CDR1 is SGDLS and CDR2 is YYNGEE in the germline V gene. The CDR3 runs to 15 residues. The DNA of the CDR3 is TGTGCCAGCAGCGTAGACCAGCGCAACACAGATACGCAGTATTTT. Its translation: CASSVDQRNTDTQYF.

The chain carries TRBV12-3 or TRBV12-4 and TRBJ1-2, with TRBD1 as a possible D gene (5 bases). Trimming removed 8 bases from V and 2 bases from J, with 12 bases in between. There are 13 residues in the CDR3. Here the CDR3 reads CASSWAGNYGYTF. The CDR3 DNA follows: TGTGCCAGCTCCTGGGCAGGGAACTATGGCTACACCTTC.

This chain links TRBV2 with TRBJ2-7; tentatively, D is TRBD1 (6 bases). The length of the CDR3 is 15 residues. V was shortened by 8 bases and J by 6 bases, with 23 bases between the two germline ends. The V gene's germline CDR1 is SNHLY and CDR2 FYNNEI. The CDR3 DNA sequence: TGTGCCAGCGGTCGGACAGAACCCGGTTCGGGCGAGCAGTACTTC. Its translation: CASGRTEPGSGEQYF.

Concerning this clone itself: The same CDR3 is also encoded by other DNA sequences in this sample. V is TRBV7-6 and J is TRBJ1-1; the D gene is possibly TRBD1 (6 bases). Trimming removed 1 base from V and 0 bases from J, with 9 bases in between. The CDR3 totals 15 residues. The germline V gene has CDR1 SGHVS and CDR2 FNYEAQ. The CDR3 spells CASSLGTGMNTEAFF. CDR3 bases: TGTGCCAGCAGCTTAGGAACAGGGATGAACACTGAAGCTTTCTTT.

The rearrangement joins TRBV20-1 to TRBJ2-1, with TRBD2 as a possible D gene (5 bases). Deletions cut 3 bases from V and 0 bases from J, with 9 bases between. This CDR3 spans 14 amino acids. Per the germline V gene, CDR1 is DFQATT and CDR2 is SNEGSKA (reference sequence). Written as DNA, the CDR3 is TGCAGTGCTAGTTTTCGGGACTCCTACAATGAGCAGTTCTTC. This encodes CSASFRDSYNEQFF.

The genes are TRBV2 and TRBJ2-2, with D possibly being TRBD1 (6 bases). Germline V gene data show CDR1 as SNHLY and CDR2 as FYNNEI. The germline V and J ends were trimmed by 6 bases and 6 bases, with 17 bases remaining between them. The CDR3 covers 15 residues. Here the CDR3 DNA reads TGTGCCAGCAGAACAGGGCGTGGGAGTGCCGGGGAGCTGTTTTTT. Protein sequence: CASRTGRGSAGELFF.

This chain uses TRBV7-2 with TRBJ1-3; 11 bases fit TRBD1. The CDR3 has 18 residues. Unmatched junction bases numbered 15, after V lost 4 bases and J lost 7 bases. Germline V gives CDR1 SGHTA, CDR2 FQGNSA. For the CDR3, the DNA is TGTGCCAGCAGCTGGAGTAGATCGCCGGGACAGGGGGAGAACACCATATATTTT. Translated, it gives CASSWSRSPGQGENTIYF. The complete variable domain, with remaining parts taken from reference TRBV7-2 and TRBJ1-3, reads GAGVSQSPSNKVTEKGKDVELRCDPISGHTALYWYRQSLGQGLEFLIYFQGNSAPDKSGLPSDRFSAERTGGSVSTLTIQRTQQEDSAVYLCASSWSRSPGQGENTIYFGEGSWLTVV.

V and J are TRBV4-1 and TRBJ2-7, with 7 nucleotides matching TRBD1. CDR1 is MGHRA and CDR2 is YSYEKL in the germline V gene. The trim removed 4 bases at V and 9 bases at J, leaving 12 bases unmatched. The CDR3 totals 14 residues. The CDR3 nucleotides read TGCGCCAGCAGCCTTACTACCAGGGACAGTTGGCAGTACTTC. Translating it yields CASSLTTRDSWQYF.

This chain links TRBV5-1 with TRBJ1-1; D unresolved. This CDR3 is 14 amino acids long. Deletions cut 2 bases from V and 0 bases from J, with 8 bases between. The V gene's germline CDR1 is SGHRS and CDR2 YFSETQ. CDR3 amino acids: CASSFASLNTEAFF. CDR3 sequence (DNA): TGCGCCAGCAGCTTCGCCAGTTTGAACACTGAAGCTTTCTTT.

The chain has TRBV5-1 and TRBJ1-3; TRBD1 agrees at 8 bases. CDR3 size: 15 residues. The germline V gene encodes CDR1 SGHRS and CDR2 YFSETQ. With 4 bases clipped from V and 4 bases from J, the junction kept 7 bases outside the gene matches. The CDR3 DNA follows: TGCGCCAGCAGCCCCGAGGACAGGGCGGGAAACACCATATATTTT. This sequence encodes CASSPEDRAGNTIYF.

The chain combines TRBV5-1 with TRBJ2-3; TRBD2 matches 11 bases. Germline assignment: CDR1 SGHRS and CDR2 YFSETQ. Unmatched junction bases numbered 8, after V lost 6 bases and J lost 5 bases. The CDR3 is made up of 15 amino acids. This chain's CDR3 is CASKETSGTGDTQYF. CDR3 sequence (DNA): TGCGCCAGCAAGGAGACTAGCGGGACCGGAGATACGCAGTATTTT.

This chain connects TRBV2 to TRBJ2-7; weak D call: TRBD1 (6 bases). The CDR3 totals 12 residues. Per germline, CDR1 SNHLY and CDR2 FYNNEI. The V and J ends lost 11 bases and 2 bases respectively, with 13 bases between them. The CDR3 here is CAGNRVPYEQYF. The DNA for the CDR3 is TGTGCCGGAAACAGGGTCCCCTACGAGCAGTACTTC.

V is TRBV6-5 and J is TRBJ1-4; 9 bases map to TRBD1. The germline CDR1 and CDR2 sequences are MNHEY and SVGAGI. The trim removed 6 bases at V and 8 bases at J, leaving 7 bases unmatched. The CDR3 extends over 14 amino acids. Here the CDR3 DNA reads TGTGCCAGCAGGTACAGGGGGCTAGGAGAAAAACTGTTTTTT. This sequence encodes CASRYRGLGEKLFF.

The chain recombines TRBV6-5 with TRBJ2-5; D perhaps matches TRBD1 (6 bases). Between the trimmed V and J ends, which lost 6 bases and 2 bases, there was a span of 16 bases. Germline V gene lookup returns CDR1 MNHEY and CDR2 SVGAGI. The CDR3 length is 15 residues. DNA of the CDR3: TGTGCCAGCAGCCAGGGGCAGGGGCGACAAGAGACCCAGTACTTC. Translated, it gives CASSQGQGRQETQYF.

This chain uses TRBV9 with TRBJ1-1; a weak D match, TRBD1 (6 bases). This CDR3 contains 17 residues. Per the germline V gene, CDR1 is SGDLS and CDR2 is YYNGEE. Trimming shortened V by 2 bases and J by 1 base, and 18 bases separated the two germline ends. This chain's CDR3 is CASSVSPTQQGNTEAFF. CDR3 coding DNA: TGTGCCAGCAGCGTCTCCCCCACACAACAGGGGAACACTGAAGCTTTCTTT.

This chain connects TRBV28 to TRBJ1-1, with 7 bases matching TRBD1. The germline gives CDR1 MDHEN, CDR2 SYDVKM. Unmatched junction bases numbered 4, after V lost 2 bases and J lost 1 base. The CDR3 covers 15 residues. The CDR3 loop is CASSLEGASNTEAFF. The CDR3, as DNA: TGTGCCAGCAGTTTAGAGGGGGCATCGAACACTGAAGCTTTCTTT.

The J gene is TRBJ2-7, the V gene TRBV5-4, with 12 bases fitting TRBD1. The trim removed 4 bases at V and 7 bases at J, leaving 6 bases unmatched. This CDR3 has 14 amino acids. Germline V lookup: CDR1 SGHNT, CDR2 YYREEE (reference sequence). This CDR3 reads CASSQGQGAREQYF. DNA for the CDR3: TGTGCCAGCAGCCAGGGACAGGGGGCGCGGGAGCAGTACTTC.

CDR3 sequence reads: CASSMGTSGGQSSYNEQFF. DNA for the CDR3: TGTGCCAGCAGCATGGGGACTAGCGGGGGGCAAAGCTCCTACAATGAGCAGTTCTTC. The chain links TRBV5-8 to TRBJ2-1; TRBD2 aligns across 15 bases. The CDR3 totals 19 residues. Germline lookup yields CDR1 SGHTS and CDR2 YDEGEE. V dropped 4 bases and J dropped 0; count of bases not matched to a gene: 8.

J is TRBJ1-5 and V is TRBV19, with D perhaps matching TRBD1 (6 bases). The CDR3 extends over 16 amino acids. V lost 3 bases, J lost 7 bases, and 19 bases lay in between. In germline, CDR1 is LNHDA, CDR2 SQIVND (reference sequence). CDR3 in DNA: TGTGCCAGTAGTATTTATGCACGGGGGGCGGAACAGCCCCAGCATTTT. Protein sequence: CASSIYARGAEQPQHF. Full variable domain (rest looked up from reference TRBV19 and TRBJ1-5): DGGITQSPKYLFRKEGQNVTLSCEQNLNHDAMYWYRQDPGQGLRLIYYSQIVNDFQKGDIAEGYSVSREKKESFPLTVTSAQKNPTAFYLCASSIYARGAEQPQHFGDGTRLSIL.

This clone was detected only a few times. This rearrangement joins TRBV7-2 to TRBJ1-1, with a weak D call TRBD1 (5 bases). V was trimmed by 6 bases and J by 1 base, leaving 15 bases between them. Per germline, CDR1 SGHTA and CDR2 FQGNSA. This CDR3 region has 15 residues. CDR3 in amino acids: CASSSLRGGNTEAFF. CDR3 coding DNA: TGTGCCAGCAGTTCCCTAAGGGGTGGGAACACTGAAGCTTTCTTT.

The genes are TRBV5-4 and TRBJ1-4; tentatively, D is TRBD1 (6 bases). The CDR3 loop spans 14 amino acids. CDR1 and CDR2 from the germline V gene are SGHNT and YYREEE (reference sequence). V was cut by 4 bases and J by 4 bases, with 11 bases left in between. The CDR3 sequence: CASSTDRINEKLFF. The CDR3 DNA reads TGTGCCAGCAGCACTGACAGGATTAATGAAAAACTGTTTTTT.

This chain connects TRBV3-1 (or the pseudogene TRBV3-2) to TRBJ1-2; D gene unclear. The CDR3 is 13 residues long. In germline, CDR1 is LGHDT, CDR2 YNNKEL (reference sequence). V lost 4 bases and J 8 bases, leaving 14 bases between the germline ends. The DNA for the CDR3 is TGTGCCAGCAGCCCCGATGATTTGGGCGGCTACACCTTC. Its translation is CASSPDDLGGYTF.